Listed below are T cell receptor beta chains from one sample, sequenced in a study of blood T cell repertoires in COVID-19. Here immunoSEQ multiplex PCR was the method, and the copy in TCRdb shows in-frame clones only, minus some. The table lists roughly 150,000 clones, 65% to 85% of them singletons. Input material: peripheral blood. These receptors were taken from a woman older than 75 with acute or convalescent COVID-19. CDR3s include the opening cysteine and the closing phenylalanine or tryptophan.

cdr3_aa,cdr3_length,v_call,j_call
CASSPQQHTPLHF,13,TRBV7-9,TRBJ1-6
CSAWAQPYEQYF,12,TRBV29-1,TRBJ2-7
CASSLRVGNQPQHF,14,TRBV5-8,TRBJ1-5
CASSYAGTGVQPQHF,15,TRBV28,TRBJ1-5
CASSQRIISGSFLYEQFF,18,TRBV4-1,TRBJ2-1
CASSPIGTSYQETQYF,16,TRBV7-2,TRBJ2-5
CASLPSGRAYNEQFF,15,TRBV3-1/TRBV3-2,TRBJ2-1
CASSLLLYSREREGAYEQYF,20,TRBV28,TRBJ2-7
CASTLQGAGEQYF,13,TRBV21-1,TRBJ2-7
CATSTPGLAGITDTQYF,17,TRBV15,TRBJ2-3
CASSGDSRGYTF,12,TRBV27,TRBJ1-2
CSVQGENQPQHF,12,TRBV29-1,TRBJ1-5
CASSRRAERDTDTQYF,16,TRBV19,TRBJ2-3
CASSPSGSYEQYF,13,TRBV7-3,TRBJ2-7
CASSQTGFETQYF,13,TRBV3-1/TRBV3-2,TRBJ2-5
CASSYSGGDSPLHF,14,TRBV6-5,TRBJ1-6
CASLQGRVGNTIYF,14,TRBV19,TRBJ1-3
CASSMDYSGETQYF,14,TRBV5-6,TRBJ2-5
CASSLAGGSPLHF,13,TRBV7-9,TRBJ1-6
CASSPPGQQWSPLHF,15,TRBV18,TRBJ1-6
CASSLGGDANTIYF,14,TRBV7-2,TRBJ1-3
CASSLGGGRNSPLHF,15,TRBV7-8,TRBJ1-6
CASSFLGGANEKLFF,15,TRBV28,TRBJ1-4
CASRQGSEKLFF,12,TRBV6-5,TRBJ1-4
CASSLQTENTEAFF,14,TRBV5-1,TRBJ1-1
CASSLILAGVEQFF,14,TRBV7-9,TRBJ2-1
CSASLSYGYTF,11,TRBV20-1,TRBJ1-2
CASRLQGASYGYTF,14,TRBV28,TRBJ1-2